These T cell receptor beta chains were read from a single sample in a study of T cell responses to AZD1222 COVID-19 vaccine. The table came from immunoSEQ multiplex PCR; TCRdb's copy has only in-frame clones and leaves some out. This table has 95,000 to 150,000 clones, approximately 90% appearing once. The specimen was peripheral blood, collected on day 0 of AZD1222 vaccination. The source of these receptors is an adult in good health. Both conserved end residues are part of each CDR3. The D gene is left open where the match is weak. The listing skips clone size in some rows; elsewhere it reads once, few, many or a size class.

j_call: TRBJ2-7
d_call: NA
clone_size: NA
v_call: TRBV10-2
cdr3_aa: CASSTTRTRWEQYF
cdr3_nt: TGCGCCAGCAGTACGACCCGGACTCGATGGGAGCAGTACTTC

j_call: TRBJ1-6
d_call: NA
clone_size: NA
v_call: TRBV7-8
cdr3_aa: CASSLAAGANSPLHF
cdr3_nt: TGTGCCAGCAGCTTAGCGGCAGGGGCTAATTCACCCCTCCACTTT

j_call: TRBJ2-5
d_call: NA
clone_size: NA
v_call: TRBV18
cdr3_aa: CASSPPTLGGGETQYF
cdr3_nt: TGTGCCAGCTCACCACCCACTTTGGGGGGTGGAGAGACCCAGTACTTC

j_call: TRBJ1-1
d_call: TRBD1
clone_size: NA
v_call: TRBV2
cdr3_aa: CASSEGTAEAFF
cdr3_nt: TGTGCCAGCAGTGAGGGGACAGCTGAAGCTTTCTTT

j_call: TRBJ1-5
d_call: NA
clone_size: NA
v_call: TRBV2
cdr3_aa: CASWAPGGSNQPQHF
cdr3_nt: TGTGCCAGCTGGGCCCCCGGGGGTAGCAATCAGCCCCAGCATTTT

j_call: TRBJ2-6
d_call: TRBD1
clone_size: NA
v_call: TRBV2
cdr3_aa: CASRIQGVYSGANVLTF
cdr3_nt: TGTGCCAGCAGGATACAGGGGGTCTACTCTGGGGCCAACGTCCTGACTTTC

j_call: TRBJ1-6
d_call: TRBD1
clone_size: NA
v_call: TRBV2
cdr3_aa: CASRAGQGDNSPLHF
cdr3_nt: TGTGCCAGCAGGGCAGGACAGGGGGATAATTCACCCCTCCACTTT

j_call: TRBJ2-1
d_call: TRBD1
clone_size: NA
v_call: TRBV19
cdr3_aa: CASSNPGQGTNEQFF
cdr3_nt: TGTGCCAGTAGTAACCCGGGACAGGGGACGAATGAGCAGTTCTTC

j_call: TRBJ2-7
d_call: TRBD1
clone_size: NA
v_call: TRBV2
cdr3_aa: CASSLGTGASEQYF
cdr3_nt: TGTGCCAGCAGCCTCGGGACAGGGGCGTCCGAGCAGTACTTC

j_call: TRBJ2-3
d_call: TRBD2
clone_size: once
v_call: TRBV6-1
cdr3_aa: CASSEVAGGTDTQYF
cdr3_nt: TGTGCCAGCAGTGAAGTAGCGGGGGGCACAGATACGCAGTATTTT

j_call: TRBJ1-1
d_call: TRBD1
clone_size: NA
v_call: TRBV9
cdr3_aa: CASSPHRGVDTEAFF
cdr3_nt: TGTGCCAGCAGCCCCCACAGGGGAGTGGACACTGAAGCTTTCTTT

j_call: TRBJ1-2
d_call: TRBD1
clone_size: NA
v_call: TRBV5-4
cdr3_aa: CASSRGGGDRSNYGYTF
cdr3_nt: TGTGCCAGCAGCCGGGGGGGCGGGGACAGATCTAACTATGGCTACACCTTC

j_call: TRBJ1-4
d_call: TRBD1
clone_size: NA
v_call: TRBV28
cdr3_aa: CASSTRTGRDEKLFF
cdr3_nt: TGTGCCAGCAGTACGAGGACAGGGAGGGATGAAAAACTGTTTTTT

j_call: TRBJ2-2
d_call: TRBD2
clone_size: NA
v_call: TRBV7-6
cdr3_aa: CASSQTSGRPTGELFF
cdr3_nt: TGTGCCAGCAGCCAGACTAGCGGGAGGCCCACCGGGGAGCTGTTTTTT

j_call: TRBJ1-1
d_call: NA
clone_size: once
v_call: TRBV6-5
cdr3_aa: CASSLTGAFF
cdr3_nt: TGTGCCAGCAGTTTGACGGGGGCTTTCTTT

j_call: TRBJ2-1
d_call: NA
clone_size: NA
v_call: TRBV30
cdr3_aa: CAGRTGSGSYNEQFF
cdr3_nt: TGTGCCGGACGAACAGGGTCGGGCTCCTACAATGAGCAGTTCTTC

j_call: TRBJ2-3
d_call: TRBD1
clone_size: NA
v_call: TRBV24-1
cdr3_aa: CATSVGTGHTDTQYF
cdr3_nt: TGTGCCACCAGTGTAGGGACAGGACACACAGATACGCAGTATTTT

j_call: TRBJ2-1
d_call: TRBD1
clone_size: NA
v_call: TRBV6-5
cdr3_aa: CASMPGQGVREQFF
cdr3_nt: TGTGCCAGCATGCCGGGACAGGGGGTACGAGAGCAGTTCTTC

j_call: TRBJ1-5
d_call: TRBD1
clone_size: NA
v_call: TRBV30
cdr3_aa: CAWGQGTSNQPQHF
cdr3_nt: TGTGCCTGGGGACAGGGGACTAGCAATCAGCCCCAGCATTTT

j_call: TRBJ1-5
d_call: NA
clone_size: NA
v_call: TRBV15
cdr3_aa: CATSSPREGDQPQHF
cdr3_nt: TGTGCCACCAGCAGCCCCAGGGAGGGCGATCAGCCCCAGCATTTT

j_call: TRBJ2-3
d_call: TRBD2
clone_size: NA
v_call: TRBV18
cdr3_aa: CASSRPGGRATDTQYF
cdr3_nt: TGTGCCAGCTCACGTCCTGGCGGGAGGGCGACAGATACGCAGTATTTT

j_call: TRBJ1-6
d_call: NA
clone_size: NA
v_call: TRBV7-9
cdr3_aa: CASSPAGSYSYNSPLHF
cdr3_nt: TGTGCCAGCAGCCCCGCGGGGTCGTATTCCTATAATTCACCCCTCCACTTT

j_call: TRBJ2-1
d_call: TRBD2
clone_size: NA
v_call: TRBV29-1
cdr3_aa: CSVEVGSISGASRPYNEQFF
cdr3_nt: TGCAGCGTTGAAGTGGGGAGTATTAGCGGGGCCTCGAGACCCTACAATGAGCAGTTCTTC

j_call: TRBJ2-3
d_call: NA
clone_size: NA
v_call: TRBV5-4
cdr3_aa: CASSSTNTDTQYF
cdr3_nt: TGTGCCAGCAGCTCGACAAACACAGATACGCAGTATTTT

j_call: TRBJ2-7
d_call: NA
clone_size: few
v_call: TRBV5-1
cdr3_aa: CASSAGRRSYEQYF
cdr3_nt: TGCGCCAGCAGCGCGGGACGGCGATCCTACGAGCAGTACTTC

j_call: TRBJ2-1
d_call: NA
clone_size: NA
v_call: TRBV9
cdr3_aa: CASSVVGHTDNEQFF
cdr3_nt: TGTGCCAGCAGCGTAGTGGGACACACCGACAATGAGCAGTTCTTC

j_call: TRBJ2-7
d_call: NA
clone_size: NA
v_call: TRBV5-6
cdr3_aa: CASSLGYMAHKQYF
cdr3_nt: TGTGCCAGCAGCTTGGGGTATATGGCACATAAGCAGTACTTC

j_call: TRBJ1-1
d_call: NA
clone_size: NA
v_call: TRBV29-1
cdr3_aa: CSARSGSGGGTTEAFF
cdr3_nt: TGCAGCGCCCGGAGTGGGTCCGGGGGGGGAACCACTGAAGCTTTCTTT

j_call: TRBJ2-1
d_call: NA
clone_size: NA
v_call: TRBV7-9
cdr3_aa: CASSLSGPEQFF
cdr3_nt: TGTGCCAGCAGCTTAAGCGGGCCCGAGCAGTTCTTC

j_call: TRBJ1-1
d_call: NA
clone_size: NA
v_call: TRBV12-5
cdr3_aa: CASGKDSMNTEAFF
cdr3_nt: TGTGCTAGTGGTAAGGACAGTATGAACACTGAAGCTTTCTTT

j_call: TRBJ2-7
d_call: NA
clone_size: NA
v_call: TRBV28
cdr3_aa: CASSLRLYEQYF
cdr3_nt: TGTGCCAGCAGCCTACGACTTTACGAGCAGTACTTC

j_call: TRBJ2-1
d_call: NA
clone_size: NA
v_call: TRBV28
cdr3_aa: CASPGQNNEQFF
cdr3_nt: TGTGCCAGCCCGGGGCAGAACAATGAGCAGTTCTTC

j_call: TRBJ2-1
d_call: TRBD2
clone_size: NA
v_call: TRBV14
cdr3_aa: CASSAKVGRGYNEQFF
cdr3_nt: TGTGCCAGCAGCGCGAAGGTGGGGAGGGGATACAATGAGCAGTTCTTC

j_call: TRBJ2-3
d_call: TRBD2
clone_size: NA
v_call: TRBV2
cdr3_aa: CASSEGASGGAGTQYF
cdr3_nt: TGTGCCAGCAGTGAAGGGGCTAGCGGGGGTGCAGGAACGCAGTATTTT

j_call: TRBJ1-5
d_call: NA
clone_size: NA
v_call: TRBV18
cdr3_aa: CASTEMVGGAGQPQHF
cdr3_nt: TGTGCCAGCACAGAAATGGTGGGGGGGGCCGGACAGCCCCAGCATTTT

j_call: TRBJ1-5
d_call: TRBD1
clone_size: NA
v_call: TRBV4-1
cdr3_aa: CASSPQGDGQPQHF
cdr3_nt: TGCGCCAGCAGCCCTCAGGGGGATGGTCAGCCCCAGCATTTT

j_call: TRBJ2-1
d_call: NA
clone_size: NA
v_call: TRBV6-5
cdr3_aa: CASSSPWRHNEQFF
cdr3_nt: TGTGCCAGCAGTTCCCCGTGGAGGCACAATGAGCAGTTCTTC

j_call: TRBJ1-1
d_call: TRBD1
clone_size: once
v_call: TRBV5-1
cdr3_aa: CASSSIGQGKKAFF
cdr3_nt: TGCGCCAGCAGCTCGATCGGACAGGGAAAGAAAGCTTTCTTT

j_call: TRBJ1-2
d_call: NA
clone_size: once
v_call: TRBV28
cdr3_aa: CASRPASGIGYTF
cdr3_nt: TGTGCCAGCAGACCCGCGTCGGGGATCGGCTACACCTTC

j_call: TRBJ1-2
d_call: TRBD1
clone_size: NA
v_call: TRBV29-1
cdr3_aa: CSVESRDRLGYTF
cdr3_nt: TGCAGCGTTGAATCCCGGGACAGGCTGGGCTACACCTTC

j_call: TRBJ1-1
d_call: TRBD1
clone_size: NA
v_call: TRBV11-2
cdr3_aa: CASSPQPGQASEAFF
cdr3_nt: TGTGCCAGCAGCCCCCAACCGGGACAGGCCTCAGAAGCTTTCTTT

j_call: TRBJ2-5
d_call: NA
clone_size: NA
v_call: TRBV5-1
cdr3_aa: CASSLEGAETQYF
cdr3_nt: TGCGCCAGCAGCTTGGAGGGCGCGGAGACCCAGTACTTC

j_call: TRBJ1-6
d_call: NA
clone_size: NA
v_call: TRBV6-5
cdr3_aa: CASSLSPARRDSPLHF
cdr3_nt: TGTGCCAGCAGTTTGTCCCCGGCGCGGCGGGATTCACCCCTCCACTTT

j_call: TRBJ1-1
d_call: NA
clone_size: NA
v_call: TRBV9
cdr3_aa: CASSVTGNTEAFF
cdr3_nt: TGTGCCAGCAGCGTAACAGGGAACACTGAAGCTTTCTTT

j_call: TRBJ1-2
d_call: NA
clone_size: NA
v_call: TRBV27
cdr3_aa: CASSGFLQDSNYGYTF
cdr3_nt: TGTGCCAGCAGTGGATTCTTGCAGGACTCAAACTATGGCTACACCTTC

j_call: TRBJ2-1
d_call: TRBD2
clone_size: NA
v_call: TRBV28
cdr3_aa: CASSSSSSGYYNEQFF
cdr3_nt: TGTGCCAGCAGTTCGTCCTCTAGCGGGTACTACAATGAGCAGTTCTTC

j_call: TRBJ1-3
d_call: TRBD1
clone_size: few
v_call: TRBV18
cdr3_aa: CASSPQGQGKSFSGNTIYF
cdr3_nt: TGTGCCAGCTCACCACAGGGACAGGGGAAGAGCTTCTCTGGAAACACCATATATTTT

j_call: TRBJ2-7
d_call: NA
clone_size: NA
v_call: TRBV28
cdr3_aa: CASSRALRVSHYEQYF
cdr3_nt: TGTGCCAGCAGCCGGGCCCTACGGGTTTCTCACTACGAGCAGTACTTC

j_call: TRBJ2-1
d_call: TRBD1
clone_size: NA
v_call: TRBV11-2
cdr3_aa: CASSPDRGWQFF
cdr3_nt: TGTGCCAGCAGCCCGGACAGGGGGTGGCAGTTCTTC

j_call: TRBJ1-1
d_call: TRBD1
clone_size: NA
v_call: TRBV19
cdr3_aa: CASKLYRGGRTEAFF
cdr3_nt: TGTGCCAGTAAACTATACAGGGGAGGTCGGACTGAAGCTTTCTTT

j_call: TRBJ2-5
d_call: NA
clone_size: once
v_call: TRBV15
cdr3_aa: CATSRFQETQYF
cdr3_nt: TGTGCCACCAGCAGGTTCCAAGAGACCCAGTACTTC

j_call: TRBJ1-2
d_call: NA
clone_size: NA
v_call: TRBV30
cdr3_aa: CAWGLRNTYGYTF
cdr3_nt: TGTGCCTGGGGACTCAGAAATACCTATGGCTACACCTTC

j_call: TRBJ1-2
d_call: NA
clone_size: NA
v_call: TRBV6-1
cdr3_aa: CASSENPIGYTF
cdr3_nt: TGTGCCAGCAGTGAAAACCCAATAGGCTACACCTTC